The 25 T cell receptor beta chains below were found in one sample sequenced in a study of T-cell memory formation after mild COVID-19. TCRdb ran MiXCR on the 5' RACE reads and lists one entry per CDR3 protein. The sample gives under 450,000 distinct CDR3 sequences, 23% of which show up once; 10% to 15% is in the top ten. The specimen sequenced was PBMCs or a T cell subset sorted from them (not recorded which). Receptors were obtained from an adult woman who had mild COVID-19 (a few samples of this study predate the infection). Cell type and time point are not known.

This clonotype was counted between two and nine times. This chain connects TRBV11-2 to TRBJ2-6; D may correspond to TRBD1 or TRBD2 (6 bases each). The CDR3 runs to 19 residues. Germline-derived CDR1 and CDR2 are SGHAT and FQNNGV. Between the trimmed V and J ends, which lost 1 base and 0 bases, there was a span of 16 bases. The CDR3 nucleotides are TGTGCCAGCAGCTTAGGGGGGGCCGGGACATTCTCTGGGGCCAACGTCCTGACTTTC. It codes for CASSLGGAGTFSGANVLTF.

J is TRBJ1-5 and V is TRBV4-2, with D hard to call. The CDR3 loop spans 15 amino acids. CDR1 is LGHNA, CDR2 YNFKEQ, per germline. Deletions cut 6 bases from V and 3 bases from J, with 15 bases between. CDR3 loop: CASSSDGNYNQPQHF. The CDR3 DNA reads TGTGCCAGCAGTTCGGACGGAAATTACAATCAGCCCCAGCATTTT.

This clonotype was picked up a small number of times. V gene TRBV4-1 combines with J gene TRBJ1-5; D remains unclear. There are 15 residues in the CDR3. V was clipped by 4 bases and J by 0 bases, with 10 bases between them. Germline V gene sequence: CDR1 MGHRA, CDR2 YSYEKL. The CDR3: CASSLSDGSNQPQHF. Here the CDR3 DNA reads TGCGCCAGCAGCCTCTCGGACGGTAGCAATCAGCCCCAGCATTTT.

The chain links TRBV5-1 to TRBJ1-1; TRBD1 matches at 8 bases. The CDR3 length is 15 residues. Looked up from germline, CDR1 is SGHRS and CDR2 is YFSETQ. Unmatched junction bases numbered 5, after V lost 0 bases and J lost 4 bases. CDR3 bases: TGCGCCAGCAGCTTGGGGACAGGGAGCGGCACTGAAGCTTTCTTT. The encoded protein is CASSLGTGSGTEAFF.

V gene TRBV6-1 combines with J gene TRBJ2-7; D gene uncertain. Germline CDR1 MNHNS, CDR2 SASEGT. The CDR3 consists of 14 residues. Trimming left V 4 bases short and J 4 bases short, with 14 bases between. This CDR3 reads CASSALDGQYEQYF. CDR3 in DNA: TGTGCCAGCAGTGCCCTGGACGGTCAGTACGAGCAGTACTTC.

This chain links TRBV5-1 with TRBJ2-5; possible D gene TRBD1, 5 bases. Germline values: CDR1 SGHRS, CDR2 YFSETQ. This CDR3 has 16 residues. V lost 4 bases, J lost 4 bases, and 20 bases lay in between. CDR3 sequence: CASSQPWGREGETQYF. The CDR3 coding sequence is TGCGCCAGCAGCCAACCCTGGGGCAGGGAAGGAGAGACCCAGTACTTC.

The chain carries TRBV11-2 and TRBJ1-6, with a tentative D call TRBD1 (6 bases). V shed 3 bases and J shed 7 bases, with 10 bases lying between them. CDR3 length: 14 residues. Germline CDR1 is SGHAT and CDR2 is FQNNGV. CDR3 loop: CASSLRGVNSPLHF. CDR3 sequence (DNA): TGTGCCAGCAGCTTGAGGGGGGTCAATTCACCCCTCCACTTT.

The CDR3 nucleotides read TGCAGTGCTGCCCTCCGGGGCAGGGGCAGAGGAGATGGAGAGCAGTACTTC. Its translation is CSAALRGRGRGDGEQYF. The chain joins TRBV20-1 to TRBJ2-7; maybe TRBD1 (6 bases). CDR3 size: 17 residues. V was clipped by 5 bases and J by 7 bases, with 30 bases between them. Germline V gives CDR1 DFQATT, CDR2 SNEGSKA (reference sequence).

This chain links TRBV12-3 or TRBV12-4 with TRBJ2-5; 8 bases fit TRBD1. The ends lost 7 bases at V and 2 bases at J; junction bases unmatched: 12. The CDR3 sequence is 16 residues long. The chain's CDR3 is CASKTAGTGFQETQYF. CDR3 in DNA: TGTGCCAGCAAAACAGCCGGGACAGGCTTTCAAGAGACCCAGTACTTC.

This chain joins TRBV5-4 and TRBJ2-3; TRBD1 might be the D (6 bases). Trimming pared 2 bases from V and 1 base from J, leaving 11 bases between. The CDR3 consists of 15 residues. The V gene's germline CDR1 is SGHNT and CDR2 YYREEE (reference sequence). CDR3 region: CASSFWDIRTDTQYF. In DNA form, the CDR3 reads TGTGCCAGCAGCTTCTGGGACATCCGCACAGATACGCAGTATTTT.

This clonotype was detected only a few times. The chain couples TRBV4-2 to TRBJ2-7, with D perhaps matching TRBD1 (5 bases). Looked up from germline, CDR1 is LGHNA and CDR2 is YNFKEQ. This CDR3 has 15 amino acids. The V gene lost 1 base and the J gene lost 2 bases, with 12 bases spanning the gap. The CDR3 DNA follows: TGTGCCAGCAGCCAAGGGCTAGGGGTCGCCTACGAGCAGTACTTC. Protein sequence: CASSQGLGVAYEQYF.

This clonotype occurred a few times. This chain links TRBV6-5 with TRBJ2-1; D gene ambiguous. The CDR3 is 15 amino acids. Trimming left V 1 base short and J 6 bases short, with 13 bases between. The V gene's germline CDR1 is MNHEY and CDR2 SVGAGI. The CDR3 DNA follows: TGTGCCAGCAGTTACTTGGCTCCGGTAGCCAATGAGCAGTTCTTC. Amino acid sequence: CASSYLAPVANEQFF.

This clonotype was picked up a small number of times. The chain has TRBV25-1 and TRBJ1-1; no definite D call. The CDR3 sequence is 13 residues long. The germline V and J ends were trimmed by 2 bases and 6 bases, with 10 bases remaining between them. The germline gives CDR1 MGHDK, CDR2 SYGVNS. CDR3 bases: TGTGCCAGCAGTGAAAGTGTGAGGGCTGAAGCTTTCTTT. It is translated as CASSESVRAEAFF.

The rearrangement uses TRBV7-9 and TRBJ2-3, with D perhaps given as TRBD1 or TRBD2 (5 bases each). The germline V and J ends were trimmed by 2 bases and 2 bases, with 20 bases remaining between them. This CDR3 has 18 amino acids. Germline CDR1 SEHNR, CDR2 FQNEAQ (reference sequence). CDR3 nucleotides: TGTGCCAGCAGCTTATGGGGGACCTCCGTTCTTGTCACAGATACGCAGTATTTT. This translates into CASSLWGTSVLVTDTQYF. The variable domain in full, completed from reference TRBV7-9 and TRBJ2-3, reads DTGVSQNPRHKITKRGQNVTFRCDPISEHNRLYWYRQTLGQGPEFLTYFQNEAQLEKSRLLSDRFSAERPKGSFSTLEIQRTEQGDSAMYLCASSLWGTSVLVTDTQYFGPGTRLTVL.

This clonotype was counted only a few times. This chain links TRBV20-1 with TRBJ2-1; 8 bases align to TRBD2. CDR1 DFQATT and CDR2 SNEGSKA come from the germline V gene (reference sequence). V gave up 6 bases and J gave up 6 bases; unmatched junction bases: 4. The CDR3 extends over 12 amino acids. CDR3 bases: TGCAGTGCGACCGGACTAGCCAATGAGCAGTTCTTC. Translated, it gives CSATGLANEQFF.

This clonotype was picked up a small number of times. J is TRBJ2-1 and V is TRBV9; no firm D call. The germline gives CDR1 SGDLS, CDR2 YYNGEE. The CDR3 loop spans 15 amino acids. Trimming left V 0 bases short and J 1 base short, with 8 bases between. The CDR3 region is CASSVEAFSYNEQFF. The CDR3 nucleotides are TGTGCCAGCAGCGTAGAAGCATTTTCCTACAATGAGCAGTTCTTC.

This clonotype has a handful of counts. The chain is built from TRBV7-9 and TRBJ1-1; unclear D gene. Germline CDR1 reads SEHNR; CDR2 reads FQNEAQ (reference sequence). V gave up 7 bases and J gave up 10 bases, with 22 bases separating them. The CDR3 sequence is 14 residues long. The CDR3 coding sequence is TGTGCCAGCACCTCGGGCTCTCCCCTACGGGGAGCTTTCTTT. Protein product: CASTSGSPLRGAFF. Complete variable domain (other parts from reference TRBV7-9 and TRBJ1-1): DTGVSQNPRHKITKRGQNVTFRCDPISEHNRLYWYRQTLGQGPEFLTYFQNEAQLEKSRLLSDRFSAERPKGSFSTLEIQRTEQGDSAMYLCASTSGSPLRGAFFGQGTRLTVV.

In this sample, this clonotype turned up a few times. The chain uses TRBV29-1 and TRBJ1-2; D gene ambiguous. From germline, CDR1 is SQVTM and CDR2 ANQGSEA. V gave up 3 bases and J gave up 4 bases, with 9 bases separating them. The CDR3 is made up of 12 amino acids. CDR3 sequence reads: CSVEAGPYGYTF. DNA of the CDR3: TGCAGCGTTGAGGCAGGTCCCTATGGCTACACCTTC.

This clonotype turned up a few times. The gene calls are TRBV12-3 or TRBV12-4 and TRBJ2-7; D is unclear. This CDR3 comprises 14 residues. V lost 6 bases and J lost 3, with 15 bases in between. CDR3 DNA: TGTGCCAGCAGCCCACCCCTGGCAGACTACGAGCAGTACTTC. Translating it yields CASSPPLADYEQYF.

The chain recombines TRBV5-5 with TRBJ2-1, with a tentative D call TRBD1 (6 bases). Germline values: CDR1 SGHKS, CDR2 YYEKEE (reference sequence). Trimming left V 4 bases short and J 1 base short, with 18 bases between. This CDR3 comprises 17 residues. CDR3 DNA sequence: TGTGCCAGCAGCCAAGGACTCTCCCAGGGGTCCTACAATGAGCAGTTCTTC. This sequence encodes CASSQGLSQGSYNEQFF.

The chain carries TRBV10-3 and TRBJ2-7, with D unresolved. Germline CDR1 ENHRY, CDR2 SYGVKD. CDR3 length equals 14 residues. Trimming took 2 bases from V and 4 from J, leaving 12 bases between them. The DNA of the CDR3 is TGTGCCATCAGTGAGGCTCCTCCGGAGTACGAGCAGTACTTC. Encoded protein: CAISEAPPEYEQYF.

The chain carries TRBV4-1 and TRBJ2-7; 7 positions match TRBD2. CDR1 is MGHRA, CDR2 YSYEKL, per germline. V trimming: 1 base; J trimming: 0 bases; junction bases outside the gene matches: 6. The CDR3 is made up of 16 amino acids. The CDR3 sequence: CASSQVRGVSSYEQYF. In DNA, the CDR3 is TGCGCCAGCAGCCAAGTCCGGGGGGTTAGCTCCTACGAGCAGTACTTC.

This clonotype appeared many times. Written as DNA, the CDR3 is TGTGCCAGCAGTGAAGCGACAGGGGGCCCAGAGACCCAGTACTTC. It codes for CASSEATGGPETQYF. The chain combines TRBV6-1 with TRBJ2-5, with 10 bases aligning to TRBD1. The germline V gene encodes CDR1 MNHNS and CDR2 SASEGT. The V segment lost 0 bases and the J segment 4 bases; nucleotides outside the gene matches: 2. The CDR3 extends over 15 amino acids.

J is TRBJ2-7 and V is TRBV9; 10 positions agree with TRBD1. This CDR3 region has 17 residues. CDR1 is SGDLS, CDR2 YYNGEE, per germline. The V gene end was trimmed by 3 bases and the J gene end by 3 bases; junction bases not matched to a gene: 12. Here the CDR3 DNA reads TGTGCCAGCAGCGGACACGCCGGGACAGGGGATTACTACGAGCAGTACTTC. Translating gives CASSGHAGTGDYYEQYF.

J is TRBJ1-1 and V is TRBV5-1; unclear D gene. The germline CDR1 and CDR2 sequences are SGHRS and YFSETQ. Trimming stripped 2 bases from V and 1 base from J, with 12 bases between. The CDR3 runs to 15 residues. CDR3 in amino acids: CASSFDGVPNTEAFF. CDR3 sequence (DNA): TGCGCCAGCAGCTTTGACGGGGTCCCGAACACTGAAGCTTTCTTT.